The clone carrying this TCR beta chain was seen many times. Its antigen is as yet unknown. The sample is drawn from a study of T-cell memory formation after mild COVID-19. Researchers used 5'RACE with constant-segment primers to make TCR alpha and TCR beta cDNA libraries that carry sample barcodes and UMIs. TCRdb re-called the 5' RACE reads through MiXCR, storing one row per CDR3 protein. The data show around 5,000 distinct CDR3 sequences, with roughly 25% seen just once and around 2.2% held by the top ten. General study results and limits: SARS-CoV-2 specificity of second-wave clones peaking day 37 was unconfirmed.

This TCR came from an adult who had mild COVID-19 (a few samples of this study predate the infection). Cell type and time point are not known. The specimen was PBMCs or a T cell subset sorted from them (not recorded which).

CDR3 DNA: TGTGCCAGCAGGGCCAACAAGGGATGGAACACTGAAGCTTTCTTT. Its translation is CASRANKGWNTEAFF. The rearrangement uses TRBV2 and TRBJ1-1; D is undetermined. V lost 6 bases to trimming and J lost 1 base, with 15 bases between them. The germline V gene encodes CDR1 SNHLY and CDR2 FYNNEI. The CDR3 length is 15 residues.